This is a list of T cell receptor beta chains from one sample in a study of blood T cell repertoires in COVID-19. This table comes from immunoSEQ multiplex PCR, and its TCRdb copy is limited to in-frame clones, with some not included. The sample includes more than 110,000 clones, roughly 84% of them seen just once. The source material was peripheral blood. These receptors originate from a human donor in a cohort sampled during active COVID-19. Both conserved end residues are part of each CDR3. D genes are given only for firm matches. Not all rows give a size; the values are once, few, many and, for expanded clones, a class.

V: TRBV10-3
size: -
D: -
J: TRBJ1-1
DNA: TGTGCCATCAGATGGGATGGGGCTATGAACACTGAAGCTTTCTTT
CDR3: CAIRWDGAMNTEAFF

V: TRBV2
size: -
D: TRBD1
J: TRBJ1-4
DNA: TGTGCCAGCAATGGGGACAGGCAGAGGGAAAAACTGTTTTTT
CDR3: CASNGDRQREKLFF

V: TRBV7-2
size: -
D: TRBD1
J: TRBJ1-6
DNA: TGTGCCAGCAGCCTAGTAGGAGGGGGCAATTCACCCCTCCACTTT
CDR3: CASSLVGGGNSPLHF

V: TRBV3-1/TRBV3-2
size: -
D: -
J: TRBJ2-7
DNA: TGTGCAGCAGCCAACAGGACAGCCTCCTACGAGCAGTACTTC
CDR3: CAAANRTASYEQYF

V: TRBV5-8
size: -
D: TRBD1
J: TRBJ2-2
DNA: TGTGCCAGCAGCCAAGGGGACAGAAACACCGGGGAGCTGTTTTTT
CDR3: CASSQGDRNTGELFF

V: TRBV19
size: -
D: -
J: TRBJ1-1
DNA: TGTGCCAGTACCATGAACACTGAAGCTTTCTTT
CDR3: CASTMNTEAFF

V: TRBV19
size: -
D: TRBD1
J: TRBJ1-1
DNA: TGTGCCAGTTGCCGGGACAGGACGTGTACTGAAGCTTTCTTT
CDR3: CASCRDRTCTEAFF

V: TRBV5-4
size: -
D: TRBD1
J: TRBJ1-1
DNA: TGTGCCAGCAGCCACCGGGACAGGAACACTGAAGCTTTCTTT
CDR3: CASSHRDRNTEAFF

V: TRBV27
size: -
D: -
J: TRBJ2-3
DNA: TGTGCCAGCACCTTTCGCCCGACAGGCCACGGGACAGATACGCAGTATTTT
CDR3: CASTFRPTGHGTDTQYF

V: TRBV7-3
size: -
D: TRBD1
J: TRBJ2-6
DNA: TGTGCCAGCAGCTTAGGCAGGGGGCTCGGTGGGGCCAACGTCCTGACTTTC
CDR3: CASSLGRGLGGANVLTF

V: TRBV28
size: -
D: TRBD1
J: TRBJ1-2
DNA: TGTGCCAGCAGGACAGGGGGCGACTATGGCTACACCTTC
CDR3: CASRTGGDYGYTF

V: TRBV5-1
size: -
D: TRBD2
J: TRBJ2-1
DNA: TGCGCCAGCAGGACCACAACTAGCGGGGGGGCCGACGAGCAGTTCTTC
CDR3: CASRTTTSGGADEQFF

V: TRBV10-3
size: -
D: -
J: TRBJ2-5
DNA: TGTGCCATCAGTGAGTCGCCAGGATCTAGGGGGACCCAGTACTTC
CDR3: CAISESPGSRGTQYF

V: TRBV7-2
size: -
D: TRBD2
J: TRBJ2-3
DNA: TGTGCCAGCAGCTTGGGGCCGGGGGGATCCACAGATACGCAGTATTTT
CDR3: CASSLGPGGSTDTQYF

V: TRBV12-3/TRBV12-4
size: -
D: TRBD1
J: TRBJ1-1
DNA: TGTGCCAGCAGTCGGGACAGGCTCGTTGAAGCTTTCTTT
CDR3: CASSRDRLVEAFF

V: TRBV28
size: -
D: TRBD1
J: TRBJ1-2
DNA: TGTGCCAGCAGACCCCAGGGGGCGGGGGGCTACACCTTC
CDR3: CASRPQGAGGYTF

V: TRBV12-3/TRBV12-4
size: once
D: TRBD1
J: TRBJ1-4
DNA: TGTGCCAGCAGTCCGGGACAGGAAAAACTGTTTTTT
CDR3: CASSPGQEKLFF

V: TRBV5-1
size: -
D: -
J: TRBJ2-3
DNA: TGCGCCAGCAGCCCGGAGGGGAGAGATACGCAGTATTTT
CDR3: CASSPEGRDTQYF

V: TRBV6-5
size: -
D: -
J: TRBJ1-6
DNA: TGTGCCAGCATTATGAATCAGGGCCCCCCACCCCTCCACTTT
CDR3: CASIMNQGPPPLHF

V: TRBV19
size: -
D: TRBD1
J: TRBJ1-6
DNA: TGTGCCGCTCGGGCGACAGGGGGTTCTGGATCCCTCCACTTT
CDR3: CAARATGGSGSLHF

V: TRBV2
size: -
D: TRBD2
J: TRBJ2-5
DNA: TGTGCCAGCAGTCTTGTGACTAGCGGGGGGGCTGAGACCCAGTACTTC
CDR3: CASSLVTSGGAETQYF

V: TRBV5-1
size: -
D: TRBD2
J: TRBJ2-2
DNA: TGCGCCAGCAGCCGGACTAGCGGGGGAGACACCGGGGAGCTGTTTTTT
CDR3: CASSRTSGGDTGELFF

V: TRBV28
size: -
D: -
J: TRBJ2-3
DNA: TGTGCCAGCAGTCTGGACGGGAGAGCTAGCACAGATACGCAGTATTTT
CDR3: CASSLDGRASTDTQYF

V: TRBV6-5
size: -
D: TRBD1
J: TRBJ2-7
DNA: TGTGCCAGCAGCGTAGAGGGGGCTTCCTACGAGCAGTACTTC
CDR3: CASSVEGASYEQYF

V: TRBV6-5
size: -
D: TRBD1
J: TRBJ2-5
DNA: TGTGCCAGCATCCTGTCTCCGGGACAGAAAGAGACCCAGTACTTC
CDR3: CASILSPGQKETQYF

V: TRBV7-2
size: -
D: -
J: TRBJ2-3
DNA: TGTGCCAGCAGCTCTACCGGGACCAGGGGAACAGATACGCAGTATTTT
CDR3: CASSSTGTRGTDTQYF

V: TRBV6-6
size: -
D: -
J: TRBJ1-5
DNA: TGTGCCAGCACCCGCGGGCATACTAGCAATCAGCCCCAGCATTTT
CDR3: CASTRGHTSNQPQHF

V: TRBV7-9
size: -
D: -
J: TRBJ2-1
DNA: TGTGCCAGCAGCCTATACGGTGAGCAGTTCTTC
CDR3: CASSLYGEQFF

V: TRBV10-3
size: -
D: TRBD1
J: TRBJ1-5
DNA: TGTGCCACCAGACAGGGGATTAATCAGCCCCAGCATTTT
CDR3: CATRQGINQPQHF

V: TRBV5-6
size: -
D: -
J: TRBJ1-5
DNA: TGTGCCAGCAGCTTAGGGGGGAGGGATCAGCCCCAGCATTTT
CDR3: CASSLGGRDQPQHF

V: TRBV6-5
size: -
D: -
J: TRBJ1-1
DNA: TGTGCCAGCAGCCGGTCGGTTAGGGGGGAAGCTTTCTTT
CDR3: CASSRSVRGEAFF

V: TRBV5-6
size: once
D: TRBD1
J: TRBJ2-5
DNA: TGTGCCAGCAGCATGGGACAGGGGCGATTAGAGACCCAGTACTTC
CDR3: CASSMGQGRLETQYF

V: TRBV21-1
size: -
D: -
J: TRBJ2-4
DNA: TGTGCCAGCAGCCCCCAGCGGGTAGCCAAAAACATTCAGTACTTC
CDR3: CASSPQRVAKNIQYF

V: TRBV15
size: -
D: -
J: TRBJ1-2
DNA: TGTGCCACCAGCAGAGGTGGCGAGGGGGTTTCTAAGGACTATGGCTACACCTTC
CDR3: CATSRGGEGVSKDYGYTF

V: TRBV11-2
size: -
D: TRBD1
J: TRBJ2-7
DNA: TGTGCCAGCAGCCCTGGGTCGGACAGGGTGTACGAGCAGTACTTC
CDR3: CASSPGSDRVYEQYF

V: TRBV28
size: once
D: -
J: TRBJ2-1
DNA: TGTGCCAGCAGTTGGGTAGCGGAGGGATTCAATGAGCAGTTCTTC
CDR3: CASSWVAEGFNEQFF

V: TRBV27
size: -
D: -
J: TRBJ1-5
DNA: TGTGCCAGCAGCCCAACTGACAGTCAACCCAAAAGGTGGCATTTT
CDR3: CASSPTDSQPKRWHF

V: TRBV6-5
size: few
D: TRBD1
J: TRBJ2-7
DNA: TGTGCCAGCAGTACCGGACAGGGGGCATCCGAGCAGTACTTC
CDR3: CASSTGQGASEQYF

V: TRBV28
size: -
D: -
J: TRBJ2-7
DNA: TGTGCCAGCAGTCGGACAGAAACCTACGAGCAGTACTTC
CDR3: CASSRTETYEQYF

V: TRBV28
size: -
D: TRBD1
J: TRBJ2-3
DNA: TGTGCCAGCAGTTTACCCACGGACAGGAAGAGGGAGAAGAACGGAGGTCCAGATACGCAGTATTTT
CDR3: CASSLPTDRKREKNGGPDTQYF

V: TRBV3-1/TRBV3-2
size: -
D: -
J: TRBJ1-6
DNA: TGTGCCAGCAGTGATTACAGGGCCATCAATAATTCACCCCTCCACTTT
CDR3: CASSDYRAINNSPLHF

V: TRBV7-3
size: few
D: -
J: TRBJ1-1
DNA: TGTGCCAGCAGCTTAGCCGGGGTCATGAACACTGAAGCTTTCTTT
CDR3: CASSLAGVMNTEAFF

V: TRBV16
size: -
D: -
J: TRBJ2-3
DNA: TGTGCCAGCAGCCAAGCCGGAGGGGGCCGGTACATTGATACGCAGTATTTT
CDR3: CASSQAGGGRYIDTQYF

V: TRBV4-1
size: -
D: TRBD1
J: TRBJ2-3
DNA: TGCGCCAGCAGCCAAGTGGACAGGGTTTTTTTTACGCAGTATTTT
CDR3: CASSQVDRVFFTQYF

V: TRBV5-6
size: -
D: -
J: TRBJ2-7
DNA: TGTGCCAGCAGCCGACAGTCCTACGAGCAGTACTTC
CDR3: CASSRQSYEQYF

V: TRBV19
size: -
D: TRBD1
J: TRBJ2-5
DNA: TGTGCCAGTAGTACGGCCCGGACAGGGCGAGAGACCCAGTACTTC
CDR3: CASSTARTGRETQYF

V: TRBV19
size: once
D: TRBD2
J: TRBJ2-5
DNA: TGTGCCAGTAGTACTACCGGGACTAGCGGGGGGTACAAAGAGACCCAGTACTTC
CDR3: CASSTTGTSGGYKETQYF

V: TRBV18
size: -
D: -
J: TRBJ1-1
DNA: TGTGCCAGCTCACGACAGCCGGCCGGGAGGAACACTGAAGCTTTCTTT
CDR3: CASSRQPAGRNTEAFF

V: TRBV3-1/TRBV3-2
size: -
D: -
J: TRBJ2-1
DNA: TGTGCCAGCAGCCAAGTATACAATGAGCAGTTCTTC
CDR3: CASSQVYNEQFF

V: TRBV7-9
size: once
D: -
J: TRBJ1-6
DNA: TGTGCCAGCAGCTTTGGGGAGTCACCCCTCCACTTT
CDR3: CASSFGESPLHF

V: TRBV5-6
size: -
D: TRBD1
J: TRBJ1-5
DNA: TGTGCCAGCAGCCGGGCAGGGGGTAATCAGCCCCAGCATTTT
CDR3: CASSRAGGNQPQHF

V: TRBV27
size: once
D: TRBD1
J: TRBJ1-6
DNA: TGTGCCAGCAGTTTCCTAAACAGGGGAGCCTATAATTCACCCCTCCACTTT
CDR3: CASSFLNRGAYNSPLHF

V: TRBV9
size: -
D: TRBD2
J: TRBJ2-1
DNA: TGTGCCAGCAGCGTAGGGCCTAGCGGGTTTTACAATGAGCAGTTCTTC
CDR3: CASSVGPSGFYNEQFF

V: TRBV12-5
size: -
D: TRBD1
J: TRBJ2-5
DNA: TGTGCTAGTGGTCCCGGGACAGCACAAGAGACCCAGTACTTC
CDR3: CASGPGTAQETQYF

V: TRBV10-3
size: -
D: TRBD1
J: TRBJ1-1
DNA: TGTGCCATCAGCGGGACAGGAGCTGAAGCTTTCTTT
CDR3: CAISGTGAEAFF

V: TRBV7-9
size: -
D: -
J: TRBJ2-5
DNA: TGTGCCAGCACCGTCCGTCGGGCGGGGATGGGAGAGACCCAGTACTTC
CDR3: CASTVRRAGMGETQYF

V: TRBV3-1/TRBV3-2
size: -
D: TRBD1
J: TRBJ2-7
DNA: TGTGCCAGCAGCCAACAGGACAGGCCCGAGCAGTACTTC
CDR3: CASSQQDRPEQYF